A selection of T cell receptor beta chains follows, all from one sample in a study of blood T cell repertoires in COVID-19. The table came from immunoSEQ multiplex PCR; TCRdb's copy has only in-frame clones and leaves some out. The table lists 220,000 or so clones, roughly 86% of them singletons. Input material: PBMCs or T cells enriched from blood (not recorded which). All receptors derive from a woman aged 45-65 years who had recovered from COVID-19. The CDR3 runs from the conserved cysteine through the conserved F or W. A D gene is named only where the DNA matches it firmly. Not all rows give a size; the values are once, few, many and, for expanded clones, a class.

CASSLRQNTGELFF	TGTGCCAGCAGCCTCAGACAGAACACCGGGGAGCTGTTTTTT	NA	TRBJ2-2	TRBV7-2	NA
CASSYSRQGNQPQHF	TGTGCCAGCAGTTACTCGAGACAGGGGAATCAGCCCCAGCATTTT	NA	TRBJ1-5	TRBV6-5	TRBD1
CASSFSSGRGANEQFF	TGCGCCAGCAGCTTCAGCAGCGGGAGGGGAGCAAATGAGCAGTTCTTC	NA	TRBJ2-1	TRBV5-1	TRBD2
CASSMSIRGIAGQPQHF	TGTGCCAGTAGTATGAGTATCCGGGGGATTGCGGGGCAGCCCCAGCATTTT	many	TRBJ1-5	TRBV19	NA
CASSGGWVGETQYF	TGTGCCAGCAGCGGCGGCTGGGTCGGAGAGACCCAGTACTTC	NA	TRBJ2-5	TRBV7-9	NA
CAISPGQGAETQYF	TGTGCCATCAGCCCGGGACAGGGGGCGGAGACCCAGTACTTC	NA	TRBJ2-5	TRBV10-3	TRBD1
CASSPGLAGKEELFF	TGCGCCAGCAGCCCGGGACTAGCGGGGAAGGAGGAGCTGTTTTTT	NA	TRBJ2-2	TRBV10-1	TRBD2
CASSSGLLPQIETQYF	TGTGCCAGCAGCTCTGGACTGCTCCCCCAAATAGAGACCCAGTACTTC	NA	TRBJ2-5	TRBV9	NA
CASSLNRGDNQPQHF	TGTGCCAGCAGCTTAAATAGGGGCGACAATCAGCCCCAGCATTTT	NA	TRBJ1-5	TRBV7-2	NA
CAISVGVISETQYF	TGTGCCATCAGTGTGGGCGTGATATCGGAGACCCAGTACTTC	NA	TRBJ2-5	TRBV10-3	NA
CASSLAPSGGTDTQYF	TGCGCCAGCAGCTTGGCCCCTAGCGGGGGGACAGATACGCAGTATTTT	NA	TRBJ2-3	TRBV5-1	TRBD2
CASSLGQDYGYTF	TGTGCCAGCAGCTTAGGACAGGACTATGGCTACACCTTC	NA	TRBJ1-2	TRBV7-9	NA
CASSPPQVQHTGELFF	TGTGCCAGCAGCCCCCCTCAGGTACAGCACACCGGGGAGCTGTTTTTT	NA	TRBJ2-2	TRBV7-2	NA
CASSTIGTQYF	TGTGCCAGCAGCACGATCGGGACCCAGTACTTC	NA	TRBJ2-5	TRBV11-2	NA
CASSAGTGPGYIQYF	TGTGCCAGCAGCGCCGGGACAGGGCCGGGATACATTCAGTACTTC	NA	TRBJ2-4	TRBV5-6	TRBD1
CATSRDRSVQETQYF	TGTGCCACCAGCAGAGATCGGTCCGTTCAAGAGACCCAGTACTTC	NA	TRBJ2-5	TRBV15	NA
CAWSVQGNQPQHF	TGTGCCTGGAGTGTACAGGGGAATCAGCCCCAGCATTTT	few	TRBJ1-5	TRBV30	TRBD1
CASSSGSWRDGNEQFF	TGTGCCAGCAGCTCGGGGAGTTGGCGGGATGGGAATGAGCAGTTCTTC	NA	TRBJ2-1	TRBV5-4	NA
CATRGQGTEAFF	TGTGCCACCAGAGGACAGGGAACTGAAGCTTTCTTT	NA	TRBJ1-1	TRBV24-1	TRBD1
CASSSRTSGSYEQYF	TGTGCCAGCAGCTCTCGGACTAGCGGGAGCTACGAGCAGTACTTC	NA	TRBJ2-7	TRBV7-9	TRBD2
CASSLAGGGLNTEAFF	TGCGCCAGCAGCTTGGCCGGGGGAGGGTTGAACACTGAAGCTTTCTTT	NA	TRBJ1-1	TRBV5-1	NA
CASSLSYGELFF	TGTGCCAGCAGTCTTAGTTACGGGGAGCTGTTTTTT	NA	TRBJ2-2	TRBV12-3/TRBV12-4	NA
CATSDLPGTYTDTQYF	TGTGCCACCAGTGATTTGCCCGGGACTTACACAGATACGCAGTATTTT	NA	TRBJ2-3	TRBV24-1	NA